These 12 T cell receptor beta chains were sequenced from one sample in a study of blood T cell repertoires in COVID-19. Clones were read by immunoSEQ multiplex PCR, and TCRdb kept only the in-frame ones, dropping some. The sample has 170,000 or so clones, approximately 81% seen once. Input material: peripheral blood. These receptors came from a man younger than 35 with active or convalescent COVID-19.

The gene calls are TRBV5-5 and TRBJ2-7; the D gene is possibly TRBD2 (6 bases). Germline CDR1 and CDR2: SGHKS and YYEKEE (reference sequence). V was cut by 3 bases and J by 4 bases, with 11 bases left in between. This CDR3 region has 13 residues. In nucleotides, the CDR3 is TGTGCCAGCAGCTGGCGGGATAATTACGAGCAGTACTTC. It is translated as CASSWRDNYEQYF.

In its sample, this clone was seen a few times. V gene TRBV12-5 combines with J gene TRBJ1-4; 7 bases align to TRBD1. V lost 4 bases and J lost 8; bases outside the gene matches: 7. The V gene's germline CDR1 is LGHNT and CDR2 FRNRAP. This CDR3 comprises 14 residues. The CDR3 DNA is TGTGCTAGTGGTTCAGGACAGGTGGGGGAAAAACTGTTTTTT. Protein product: CASGSGQVGEKLFF. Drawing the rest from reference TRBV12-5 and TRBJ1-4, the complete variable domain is DARVTQTPRHKVTEMGQEVTMRCQPILGHNTVFWYRQTMMQGLELLAYFRNRAPLDDSGMPKDRFSAEMPDATLATLKIQPSEPRDSAVYFCASGSGQVGEKLFFGSGTQLSVL.

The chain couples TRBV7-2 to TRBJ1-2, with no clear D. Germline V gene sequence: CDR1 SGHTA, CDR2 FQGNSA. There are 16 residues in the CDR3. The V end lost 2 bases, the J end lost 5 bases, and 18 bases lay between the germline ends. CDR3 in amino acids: CASSLLTRNPPYGYTF. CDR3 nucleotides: TGTGCCAGCAGCTTATTGACTCGGAACCCACCTTATGGCTACACCTTC.

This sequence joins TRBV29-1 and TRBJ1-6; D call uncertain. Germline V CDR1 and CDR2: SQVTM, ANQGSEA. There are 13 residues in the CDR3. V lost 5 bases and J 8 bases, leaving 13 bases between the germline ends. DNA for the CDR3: TGCAGCGTTTCACACGACGGAGATTCACCCCTCCACTTT. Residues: CSVSHDGDSPLHF.

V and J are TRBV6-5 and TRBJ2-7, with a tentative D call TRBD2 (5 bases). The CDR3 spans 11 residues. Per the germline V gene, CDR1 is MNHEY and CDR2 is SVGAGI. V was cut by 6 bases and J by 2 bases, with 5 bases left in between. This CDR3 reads CASRTTYEQYF. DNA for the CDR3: TGTGCCAGCAGGACTACCTACGAGCAGTACTTC.

Written as DNA, the CDR3 is TGTGCCAGCACCCCCCCGGGGGTGAATTCACCCCTCCACTTT. Protein product: CASTPPGVNSPLHF. This chain links TRBV3-1 (or the pseudogene TRBV3-2) with TRBJ1-6; perhaps TRBD1 as D (5 bases). Germline V gene data show CDR1 as LGHDT and CDR2 as YNNKEL (reference sequence). This CDR3 has 14 amino acids. Trimming took 7 bases from V and 7 from J, leaving 14 bases between them.

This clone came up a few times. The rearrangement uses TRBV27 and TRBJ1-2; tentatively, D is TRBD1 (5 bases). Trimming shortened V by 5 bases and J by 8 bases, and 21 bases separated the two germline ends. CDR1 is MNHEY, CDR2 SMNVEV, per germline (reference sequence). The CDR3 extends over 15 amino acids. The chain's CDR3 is CASSTHFQGGEGYTF. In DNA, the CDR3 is TGTGCCAGCAGTACCCACTTTCAGGGAGGGGAAGGCTACACCTTC.

As DNA, the CDR3 is TGTGCCAGCAGCACAGGGGTAGGGACCTACGAGCAGTACTTC. Protein sequence: CASSTGVGTYEQYF. The chain employs TRBV27 and TRBJ2-7; the match to TRBD1 covers 7 bases. Germline lookup yields CDR1 MNHEY and CDR2 SMNVEV (reference sequence). The V and J ends lost 6 bases and 2 bases, in that order; junction bases with no gene match: 7. The CDR3 is 14 amino acids.

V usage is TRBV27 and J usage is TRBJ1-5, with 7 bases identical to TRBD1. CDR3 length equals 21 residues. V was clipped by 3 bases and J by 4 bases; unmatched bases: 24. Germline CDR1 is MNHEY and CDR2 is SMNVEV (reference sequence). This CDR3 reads CASSLLSPDRAGLKLNQPQHF. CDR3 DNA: TGTGCCAGCAGTTTGCTTTCCCCCGACAGGGCGGGTCTCAAACTAAATCAGCCCCAGCATTTT.

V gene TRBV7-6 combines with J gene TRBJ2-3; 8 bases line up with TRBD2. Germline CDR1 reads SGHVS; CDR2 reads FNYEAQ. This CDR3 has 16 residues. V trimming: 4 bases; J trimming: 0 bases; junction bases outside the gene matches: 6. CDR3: CASSSGSGVSTDTQYF. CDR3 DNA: TGTGCCAGCAGCTCCGGTAGCGGGGTTAGCACAGATACGCAGTATTTT.

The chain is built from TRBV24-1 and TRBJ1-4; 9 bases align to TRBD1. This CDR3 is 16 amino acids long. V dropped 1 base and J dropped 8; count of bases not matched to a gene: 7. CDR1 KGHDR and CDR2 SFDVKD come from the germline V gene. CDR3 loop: CATSDLTGGINEKLFF. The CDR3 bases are TGTGCCACCAGTGATTTAACAGGGGGCATTAACGAAAAACTGTTTTTT.

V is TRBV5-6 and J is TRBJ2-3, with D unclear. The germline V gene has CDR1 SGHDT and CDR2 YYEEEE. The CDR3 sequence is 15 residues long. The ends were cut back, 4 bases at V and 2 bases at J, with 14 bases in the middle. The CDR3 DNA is TGTGCCAGCAGCACCGACTTCCACGTCACAGATACGCAGTATTTT. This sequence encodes CASSTDFHVTDTQYF. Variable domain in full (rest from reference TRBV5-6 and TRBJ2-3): DAGVTQSPTHLIKTRGQQVTLRCSPKSGHDTVSWYQQALGQGPQFIFQYYEEEERQRGNFPDRFSGHQFPNYSSELNVNALLLGDSALYLCASSTDFHVTDTQYFGPGTRLTVL.